A single T cell receptor beta chain is shown here with its context. CDR3 length: 15 residues. With 1 base removed from V and 4 bases from J, the gap between germline ends came to 10 bases. CDR1 and CDR2 from the germline V gene are KGHDR and SFDVKD. These data originate in a study of blood T cell repertoires in COVID-19. Assay: immunoSEQ multiplex PCR; the TCRdb copy retains only in-frame clones and omits some. The table has about 150,000 clones, about 85% seen once. Sequences were obtained from peripheral blood. The source is a man at least 80 years old with COVID-19, enrolled during active disease. The chain combines TRBV24-1 with TRBJ1-3; the D is unclear. The CDR3 DNA sequence: TGTGCCACCAGTGATTTAGAGGGAGCAGGAAACACCATATATTTT. It specifies CATSDLEGAGNTIYF.